Presented here are 22 T cell receptor beta chains from one specimen sequenced in a study of blood T cell repertoires in COVID-19. Assay used: immunoSEQ multiplex PCR; TCRdb lists only in-frame clones, some missing. The sample records hundreds of thousands of clones, around 87% being singletons. Material for sequencing was peripheral blood. The receptor source for this set is an older woman with COVID-19, enrolled during active disease.

The CDR3 sequence: CAWAGTGYLYGYTF. Written as DNA, the CDR3 is TGTGCCTGGGCCGGGACAGGGTACCTCTATGGCTACACCTTC. This chain links TRBV30 with TRBJ1-2, with 9 positions matching TRBD1. The CDR3 sequence is 14 residues long. V lost 5 bases, J lost 4 bases, and 8 bases stayed unmatched. Germline CDR1 is GTSNPN and CDR2 is SVGIG (reference sequence).

This clone appeared once. J is TRBJ2-7 and V is TRBV6-6; TRBD2 aligns across 11 bases. The germline V gene has CDR1 MNHNY and CDR2 SVGAGI (reference sequence). V lost 5 bases to trimming and J lost 7 bases; unmatched junction nucleotides: 13. The CDR3 totals 16 residues. The CDR3 loop reads CASSTAGSGGAGEQYF. The CDR3 DNA sequence: TGTGCCAGCAGTACCGCCGGTAGCGGGGGGGCAGGGGAGCAGTACTTC.

This chain connects TRBV6-2 or TRBV6-3 to TRBJ2-7; TRBD2 agrees at 7 bases. CDR3 length: 18 amino acids. Germline CDR1 is MNHEY and CDR2 is SVGEGT. The J segment lost 0 bases and the V segment lost 0 bases, leaving 11 bases of the junction unmatched. CDR3 nucleotide sequence: TGTGCCAGCAGTTACTCGAGACGTCTCGGGGGGACCTCCTACGAGCAGTACTTC. Translation: CASSYSRRLGGTSYEQYF.

This rearrangement joins TRBV10-3 to TRBJ1-1; 9 nucleotides align to TRBD1. Per the germline V gene, CDR1 is ENHRY and CDR2 is SYGVKD. This CDR3 comprises 18 residues. J was trimmed by 3 bases and V by 5 bases; bases with no gene match: 16. CDR3 sequence (DNA): TGTGCCATCAGTAGTCCGCTACCATTGGGACAGGGCGACACTGAAGCTTTCTTT. Amino acids: CAISSPLPLGQGDTEAFF.

This chain joins TRBV7-8 and TRBJ2-1; 11 bases fit TRBD2. Germline lookup yields CDR1 SGHVS and CDR2 FQNEAQ. Trimming cost V 0 bases and J 9 bases; bases outside gene matches: 4. The CDR3 has 15 residues. CDR3 sequence: CASSLALAGGSEQFF. The CDR3 DNA sequence: TGTGCCAGCAGCTTAGCGTTAGCGGGGGGGTCTGAGCAGTTCTTC.

As DNA, the CDR3 is TGTGCCAGCAGCTTAGTTGGGGGGGGTAGCTCCTACGAGCAGTACTTC. It codes for CASSLVGGGSSYEQYF. The genes are TRBV11-2 and TRBJ2-7, with 7 bases aligning to TRBD2. The germline V gene encodes CDR1 SGHAT and CDR2 FQNNGV. This CDR3 contains 16 residues. With 1 base clipped from V and 0 bases from J, the junction kept 6 bases outside the gene matches.

V gene TRBV19 combines with J gene TRBJ1-6; possible D gene TRBD1, 6 bases. V gave up 4 bases and J gave up 7 bases, with 14 bases separating them. Germline V gives CDR1 LNHDA, CDR2 SQIVND (reference sequence). The CDR3 length is 15 residues. Here the CDR3 DNA reads TGTGCCAGTAGTACACAGGGAGTTGGCAATTCACCCCTCCACTTT. Translated, it gives CASSTQGVGNSPLHF.

The gene calls are TRBV5-4 and TRBJ2-5; no definite D call. Trimming took 0 bases from V and 2 from J, leaving 5 bases between them. The CDR3 sequence is 13 residues long. From germline, CDR1 is SGHNT and CDR2 YYREEE (reference sequence). The CDR3 nucleotides read TGTGCCAGCAGCTTGGCTTTGCAAGAGACCCAGTACTTC. This codes for CASSLALQETQYF.

The chain couples TRBV7-2 to TRBJ1-2, with TRBD1 identical over 8 bases. V was clipped by 6 bases and J by 6 bases; unmatched bases: 6. CDR1 SGHTA and CDR2 FQGNSA come from the germline V gene. The CDR3 covers 13 residues. The CDR3 sequence: CASRPTGGNGYTF. DNA for the CDR3: TGTGCCAGCAGGCCTACAGGGGGGAATGGCTACACCTTC.

A single count supports this clone. V is TRBV7-2 and J is TRBJ2-5; D perhaps matches TRBD2 (7 bases). Germline loops: CDR1 SGHTA, CDR2 FQGNSA. Trimming stripped 2 bases from V and 4 bases from J, with 14 bases between. This CDR3 is 15 amino acids long. CDR3 coding DNA: TGTGCCAGCAGCTTAATGCAGGGAGGGGGAGAGACCCAGTACTTC. Amino acids: CASSLMQGGGETQYF.

V is TRBV30 and J is TRBJ2-2; 9 positions match TRBD1. The V gene's germline CDR1 is GTSNPN and CDR2 SVGIG (reference sequence). The ends lost 1 base at V and 4 bases at J; junction bases unmatched: 4. The CDR3 covers 15 residues. CDR3 residues: CAWSAGQGITGELFF. DNA for the CDR3: TGTGCCTGGAGTGCGGGACAGGGCATCACCGGGGAGCTGTTTTTT.

The V gene is TRBV5-6, the J gene TRBJ1-5; a weak D match, TRBD1 (6 bases). The CDR3 loop spans 17 amino acids. Trimming cost V 0 bases and J 0 bases, with 13 bases left between them. CDR1 and CDR2 from the germline V gene are SGHDT and YYEEEE. Here the CDR3 reads CASSLGQGFFSNQPQHF. The DNA for the CDR3 is TGTGCCAGCAGCTTGGGGCAGGGGTTCTTTAGCAATCAGCCCCAGCATTTT.

CDR3 nucleotide sequence: TGTGCCACCAGTGACTTTAGCAATCAGCCCCAGCATTTT. Translation gives CATSDFSNQPQHF. V gene TRBV24-1 combines with J gene TRBJ1-5, with D uncertain. The CDR3 loop spans 13 amino acids. The germline V gene encodes CDR1 KGHDR and CDR2 SFDVKD. V dropped 4 bases and J dropped 0 bases, with 3 bases sitting between them.

CDR3 protein: CARSKGRTSGPLRFF. The CDR3 DNA sequence: TGTGCCAGGAGTAAGGGTAGGACTAGCGGACCCCTCCGGTTCTTC. The rearrangement joins TRBV21-1 to TRBJ2-1; TRBD2 reflects the table's D call only, with no check against the DNA. TRBV21-1 represents a pseudogene. The CDR3 loop spans 15 amino acids.

This clone came up once. The chain couples TRBV10-3 to TRBJ1-5, with D perhaps TRBD1 (5 bases). The CDR3 is 16 residues long. CDR1 ENHRY and CDR2 SYGVKD come from the germline V gene. V dropped 0 bases and J dropped 6 bases, with 15 bases sitting between them. The CDR3 nucleotides are TGTGCCATCAGTGAGTCGATTGGGGGGACGGGTCAGCCCCAGCATTTT. It codes for CAISESIGGTGQPQHF.

This rearrangement joins TRBV7-2 to TRBJ1-1; D gene uncertain. V was clipped by 5 bases and J by 2 bases, with 15 bases between them. Germline-derived CDR1 and CDR2 are SGHTA and FQGNSA. The CDR3 extends over 15 amino acids. CDR3 amino acids: CASSQVPGRNTEAFF. CDR3 nucleotides: TGTGCCAGCAGCCAGGTCCCAGGAAGAAACACTGAAGCTTTCTTT.

This clone has just a few counts. The rearrangement uses TRBV7-9 and TRBJ1-5; weak D call: TRBD1 (6 bases). V lost 0 bases and J lost 2, with 11 bases in between. This CDR3 has 16 amino acids. Germline CDR1 SEHNR, CDR2 FQNEAQ (reference sequence). CDR3 in amino acids: CASSLATGQGNQPQHF. The CDR3, as DNA: TGTGCCAGCAGCTTAGCAACAGGGCAGGGCAATCAGCCCCAGCATTTT. The whole variable domain, filled in from reference TRBV7-9 and TRBJ1-5, reads DTGVSQNPRHKITKRGQNVTFRCDPISEHNRLYWYRQTLGQGPEFLTYFQNEAQLEKSRLLSDRFSAERPKGSFSTLEIQRTEQGDSAMYLCASSLATGQGNQPQHFGDGTRLSIL.

The chain carries TRBV28 and TRBJ2-7; 9 positions match TRBD1. V lost 5 bases and J lost 6; bases outside the gene matches: 8. From germline, CDR1 is MDHEN and CDR2 SYDVKM. The CDR3 runs 14 residues. CDR3 nucleotides: TGTGCCAGCAGTACCCCCGGGACAGGGAGCGAGCAGTACTTC. It encodes CASSTPGTGSEQYF.

This chain links TRBV24-1 with TRBJ1-2; D possibly corresponds to TRBD1 (6 bases). The length of the CDR3 is 13 residues. Germline V gives CDR1 KGHDR, CDR2 SFDVKD. V was cut by 2 bases and J by 7 bases, with 10 bases left in between. The CDR3: CATSDSNRAGYTF. CDR3 DNA: TGTGCCACCAGTGATTCTAACAGGGCTGGCTACACCTTC.

This clone has a single count. This chain connects TRBV5-8 to TRBJ1-4, with D tentatively TRBD1 (5 bases). The V gene lost 5 bases and the J gene lost 0 bases, with 14 bases spanning the gap. This CDR3 has 16 amino acids. Germline CDR1 is SGHTS and CDR2 is YDEGEE. Here the CDR3 reads CASREGTGATNEKLFF. CDR3 coding DNA: TGTGCCAGCAGAGAGGGGACGGGAGCAACTAATGAAAAACTGTTTTTT.

This clone was observed once. J is TRBJ2-7 and V is TRBV19, with 7 bases fitting TRBD1. Germline loops: CDR1 LNHDA, CDR2 SQIVND (reference sequence). The V gene end was trimmed by 4 bases and the J gene end by 3 bases; junction bases not matched to a gene: 6. The CDR3 is 14 amino acids. CDR3 DNA: TGTGCCAGTAGTAAGGGGACAGACTACTACGAGCAGTACTTC. Amino acid sequence: CASSKGTDYYEQYF.

This chain joins TRBV30 and TRBJ1-4; no clear D gene. Trimming removed 2 bases at V and 7 bases at J, with 5 bases between. Germline V CDR1 and CDR2: GTSNPN, SVGIG (reference sequence). The CDR3 consists of 11 residues. The CDR3 sequence: CAWSSSEKLFF. Here the CDR3 DNA reads TGTGCCTGGAGTAGTAGTGAAAAACTGTTTTTT.